These T cell receptor beta chains were read from a single sample in a study of Ad26.COV2.S vaccination and SARS-CoV-2 variants. Measured with immunoSEQ multiplex PCR; TCRdb has only the in-frame clones, and not every one. Of hundreds of thousands of clones listed, around nine tenths were seen once; the top ten hold roughly an eighth. Here the sequenced sample was peripheral blood, taken in a trial of Ad26.COV2.S vaccine versus placebo. Receptor source: a person between 18 and 60 years old who received the Ad26.COV2.S COVID-19 vaccine or a placebo. Each CDR3 is given with its conserved first and last residue. Some rows have no size entry. The others give once, few or many, or a class for an expanded clone.

V gene	clone size	CDR3 protein
TRBV6-2/TRBV6-3	NA	CASSPSNTEAFF
TRBV2	NA	CASSENIGQGSYEQYF
TRBV9	once	CASSVGPSNEQFF
TRBV7-2	NA	CASSPRVGRDQPQHF
TRBV11-2	NA	CASSLNGNTEAFF
TRBV7-2	NA	CASSQTHEQFF
TRBV14	NA	CASSQGTFNEKLFF
TRBV7-9	NA	CASSYGGSSYNEQFF
TRBV2	NA	CASMGWGGETQYF
TRBV28	NA	CASSLGQNTEAFF
TRBV7-3	once	CASSPGGRAYNEQFF
TRBV15	NA	CATSRDGATTNEKLFF
TRBV5-6	NA	CASSFQTLAGVLDTQYF
TRBV7-3	NA	CASSPGLAGAADTQYF
TRBV5-4	NA	CASSLKLAGDYNEQFF
TRBV6-5	few	CASRGTGVFSYEQYF
TRBV5-1	NA	CASSLGATGGNAFF
TRBV7-2	NA	CASSSISGRAGGELFF
TRBV6-5	few	CASSYSLPRNGELFF
TRBV19	NA	CASSQIVPGHTKETQYF
TRBV21-1	NA	CASSKAPPTADSAYNEQFF
TRBV7-3	NA	CASSLNWNSPLHF
TRBV2	NA	CASSSGPFYPGRVF
TRBV6-5	NA	CASSYSQAGNTEAFF
TRBV14	NA	CASSQGWGNTEAFF
TRBV5-8	NA	CASTTWGATYEQYF
TRBV5-1	NA	CASSSVGTGGEKLFF
TRBV6-5	NA	CASSFRETQYF
TRBV30	NA	CAWSDGRDTQYF
TRBV5-4	once	CASSPGGANYGYTF
TRBV7-8	once	CASSNFGQGRREQFF
TRBV7-6	NA	CASSHLAGGGNEQFF
TRBV7-2	NA	CASSLVVGTTVLTYEQYF
TRBV18	NA	CASSPPKEAGEKLFF
TRBV30	NA	CAWSVQVSGNTIYF
TRBV7-9	NA	CASGKGNNEQYF
TRBV6-5	NA	CASRSRRVNTGELFF
TRBV6-4	NA	CARSQTSGQEGYGYTF
TRBV7-9	NA	CASSTRDSSYEQYF
TRBV19	NA	CASSDRKINQPQHF
TRBV6-2/TRBV6-3	NA	CASSPQGNEQFF
TRBV5-5	NA	CASSNTGGAYEQYF
TRBV12-5	NA	CAKLKRELPMWQYF
TRBV3-1/TRBV3-2	once	CASSPAGGTGEQYF
TRBV4-3	NA	CASSPRLGKQYNEKLFF
TRBV3-1/TRBV3-2	NA	CASSQVPGLPSGRPNQETQYF
TRBV29-1	NA	CSARIGGNYGYTF
TRBV7-2	NA	CASSIAKMAGNTIYF
TRBV19	NA	CASSIAVGNTGELFF
TRBV18	NA	CASSPRDREYGGYTF
TRBV5-1	NA	CASSGGTGVPSTEAFF
TRBV7-2	NA	CASNLGGSQETQYF
TRBV28	once	CASSFRGINYNSPLHF